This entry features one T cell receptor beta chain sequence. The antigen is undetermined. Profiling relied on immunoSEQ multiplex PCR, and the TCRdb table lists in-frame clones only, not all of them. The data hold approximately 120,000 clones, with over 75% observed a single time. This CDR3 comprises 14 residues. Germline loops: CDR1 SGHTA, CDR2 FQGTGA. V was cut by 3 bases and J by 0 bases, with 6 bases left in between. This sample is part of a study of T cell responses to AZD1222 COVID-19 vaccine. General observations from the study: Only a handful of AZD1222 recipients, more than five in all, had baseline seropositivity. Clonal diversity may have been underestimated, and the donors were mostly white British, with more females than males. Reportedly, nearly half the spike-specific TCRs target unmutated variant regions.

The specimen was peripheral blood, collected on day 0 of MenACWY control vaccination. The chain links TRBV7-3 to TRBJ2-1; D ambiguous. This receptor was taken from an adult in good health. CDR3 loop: CASSLDGSYNEQFF. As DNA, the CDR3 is TGTGCCAGCAGCTTGGATGGCTCCTACAATGAGCAGTTCTTC.